These T cell receptor beta chains were read from a single sample in a study of blood T cell repertoires in COVID-19. Assay: immunoSEQ multiplex PCR; the TCRdb copy retains only in-frame clones and omits some. The table shows around 58,000 clones, with roughly 85% occurring only once. The sample taken for sequencing was peripheral blood. The receptors here all came from a human donor in a cohort sampled during active COVID-19. The CDR3 runs from the conserved cysteine through the conserved F or W. A D gene is named only where the DNA matches it firmly. Size is stated for part of the rows, as once, few or many counts, or as a class when the clone is expanded.

V,D,J,size,DNA,CDR3
TRBV24-1,.,TRBJ2-3,.,TGTGCCACCAGTGATTTGGGCGGGGAGGTGGATACGCAGTATTTT,CATSDLGGEVDTQYF
TRBV5-1,TRBD1,TRBJ1-1,.,TGCGCCAGCAGCTTAAAGGACAGGGCAATCACTGAAGCTTTCTTT,CASSLKDRAITEAFF
TRBV19,TRBD1,TRBJ1-5,.,TGTGCCAGTAAGGCGAGACAGGGGGATCAGCCCCAGCATTTT,CASKARQGDQPQHF
TRBV3-1/TRBV3-2,.,TRBJ1-5,.,TGTGCCAGCAGCCAAGACGACAGGAATGGTCAGCCCCAGCATTTT,CASSQDDRNGQPQHF
TRBV5-1,.,TRBJ2-2,.,TGCGCCAGCAGCCCAACGGGTTTGGCCACCGGGGAGCTGTTTTTT,CASSPTGLATGELFF
TRBV2,.,TRBJ1-3,.,TGTGCCAGCAGTTCGACAGGCCTATCTGGAAACACCATATATTTT,CASSSTGLSGNTIYF
TRBV19,TRBD1,TRBJ2-2,.,TGTGCCACTCCAAAAGGACAGGACAACACCGGGGAGCTGTTTTTT,CATPKGQDNTGELFF
TRBV5-1,TRBD1,TRBJ1-2,.,TGCGCCAGCAGCTTGGGAGGACAGGGGGCACTCAGTCTGGGCTACACCTTC,CASSLGGQGALSLGYTF
TRBV5-1,TRBD2,TRBJ2-6,.,TGCGCCAGCAGGCTCGGCGGGGGGACCTCTGGGGCCAACGTCCTGACTTTC,CASRLGGGTSGANVLTF
TRBV30,.,TRBJ2-7,.,TGTGCCTGGAGTGTGCCAAGGGGCTACGAGCAGTACTTC,CAWSVPRGYEQYF
TRBV9,.,TRBJ1-1,.,TGTGCCAGCAGCGTAGGAGCCATAGAAGCTGAAGCTTTCTTT,CASSVGAIEAEAFF
TRBV28,.,TRBJ2-4,.,TGTGCCAGCAAGAGTACAGGGCCAGCCAAAAACATTCAGTACTTC,CASKSTGPAKNIQYF
TRBV6-5,.,TRBJ1-6,.,TGTGCCAGCAGTTACGGGTCCGCGGGGGGAAGTTCACCCCTCCACTTT,CASSYGSAGGSSPLHF
TRBV27,TRBD2,TRBJ2-1,.,TGTGCCAGCAGTTCTTATCCAGCGGGGTACAATGAGCAGTTCTTC,CASSSYPAGYNEQFF
TRBV6-6,TRBD1,TRBJ1-1,once,TGTGCCAGCAGACCCGGGGACAGGGGACGAGCTTTCTTT,CASRPGDRGRAFF
TRBV6-5,TRBD1,TRBJ2-7,.,TGTGCCAGCAGTTACGCCGTCGGGACAGGGGGGTACGAGCAGTACTTC,CASSYAVGTGGYEQYF
TRBV24-1,TRBD1,TRBJ1-4,.,TGTGCCACCAGTGATGCCGGACAGGGGTTGAATAATGAAAAACTGTTTTTT,CATSDAGQGLNNEKLFF
TRBV6-2/TRBV6-3,.,TRBJ1-1,.,TGTGCCAGCAGTTACCGGGCGGGGGCATTCACTGAAGCTTTCTTT,CASSYRAGAFTEAFF
TRBV5-6,.,TRBJ2-5,few,TGTGCCAGCACCTCTCAGCAGGTCTTGCTAGAGACCCAGTACTTC,CASTSQQVLLETQYF
TRBV7-2,.,TRBJ2-2,.,TGTGCCAGCAGCTTATCCACGAGCACCGGGGAGCTGTTTTTT,CASSLSTSTGELFF
TRBV5-1,.,TRBJ2-1,.,TGCGCCAGCAGCCCTAGCCCTAACTACAATGAGCAGTTCTTC,CASSPSPNYNEQFF
TRBV6-5,TRBD2,TRBJ2-3,few,TGTGCCAGCAGGACTAGCGGCACAGATACGCAGTATTTT,CASRTSGTDTQYF
TRBV7-2,TRBD1,TRBJ2-5,.,TGTGCCAGCAGCCCAAGGGACAGAGGTGGTGGAGAGACCCAGTACTTC,CASSPRDRGGGETQYF
TRBV7-9,.,TRBJ1-6,.,TGTGCCAGCAGTCTAATCGACTGGAGCTCCTATAATTCACCCCTCCACTTT,CASSLIDWSSYNSPLHF
TRBV5-1,TRBD1,TRBJ2-7,.,TGCGCCAGCAGTTGGGCAGGGGGCACGAACTACGAGCAGTACTTC,CASSWAGGTNYEQYF
TRBV5-1,.,TRBJ2-7,.,TGCGCCAGCAGCTGGGACACCAGCTCCTACGAGCAGTACTTC,CASSWDTSSYEQYF
TRBV27,TRBD1,TRBJ1-2,.,TGTGCCAGCTCGTCCACACAGGGGGCGGATGGCTACACCTTC,CASSSTQGADGYTF
TRBV5-6,TRBD1,TRBJ1-1,.,TGTGCCAGCAGCTCGCGACAGGGAAGGGAAGCTTTCTTT,CASSSRQGREAFF
TRBV7-2,.,TRBJ2-3,.,TGTGCCAGCAGTCCAAAACCGGGGAATACGCAGTATTTT,CASSPKPGNTQYF
TRBV12-5,.,TRBJ1-1,.,TGTGCTAGTGGTTTGCCACGGGAGGGGGGGAGGATCACTGAAGCTTTCTTT,CASGLPREGGRITEAFF
TRBV5-1,TRBD1,TRBJ2-3,.,TGCGCCAGCAGCCCGAACCCCGACAGGGGCGGGACAGATACGCAGTATTTT,CASSPNPDRGGTDTQYF
TRBV7-2,TRBD2,TRBJ2-7,.,TGTGCCAGCAGCTTAGAGACTAGCGGGGGACACCGCTCCTACGAGCAGTACTTC,CASSLETSGGHRSYEQYF
TRBV6-1,TRBD1,TRBJ2-1,.,TGTGCCAGCAGTGAAGGGACAGGGGGCTACAATGAGCAGTTCTTC,CASSEGTGGYNEQFF
TRBV7-9,TRBD1,TRBJ2-5,.,TGTGCCAGCAGCTTAGGACAGGGCCAAGAGACCCAGTACTTC,CASSLGQGQETQYF
TRBV7-9,TRBD2,TRBJ2-1,.,TGTGCCAGCAACCGAGCGGGGGCCTCCTACAATGAGCAGTTCTTC,CASNRAGASYNEQFF
TRBV2,.,TRBJ1-2,few,TGTGCCAGCGGACTCCAAGCTAACTATGGCTACACCTTC,CASGLQANYGYTF
TRBV5-4,TRBD1,TRBJ2-5,.,TGTGCCAGCAGCTTCCGGGACAGGGAAGAGACCCAGTACTTC,CASSFRDREETQYF
TRBV7-8,.,TRBJ1-2,.,TGTGCCAGCAGCCCGGTATCGAGGGACAAGGGCTACACCTTC,CASSPVSRDKGYTF
TRBV6-6,TRBD1,TRBJ2-7,.,TGTGCCAGCAGTTATCGGACAGGGGGCTACGAGCAGTACTTC,CASSYRTGGYEQYF
TRBV10-1,TRBD1,TRBJ2-7,.,TGCGCCAGCAGCCCAACTCAGGGGGCAGACGAGCAGTACTTC,CASSPTQGADEQYF
TRBV4-2,.,TRBJ2-5,.,TGTGCCAGCAGCCAAGAGGGAGTAGGGTTGGAGACCCAGTACTTC,CASSQEGVGLETQYF
TRBV18,TRBD2,TRBJ2-3,.,TGTGCCAGCTCACCCCCAACTAGCGTTGCCACAGATACGCAGTATTTT,CASSPPTSVATDTQYF
TRBV6-5,TRBD1,TRBJ1-5,.,TGTGCCAGCAGAAGGGGACAGGGGTTTCAGCCCCAGCATTTT,CASRRGQGFQPQHF
TRBV6-1,.,TRBJ1-2,once,TGTGCCAGCAGTGATGTGAGTGTGGGAGGGTATGGCTACACCTTC,CASSDVSVGGYGYTF
TRBV9,.,TRBJ2-3,.,TGTGCCAGCAGCGTCGGGACTCGCACAGATACGCAGTATTTT,CASSVGTRTDTQYF
TRBV30,.,TRBJ1-5,few,TGTGCCTGTTCCCGGGGGGAGGGTCAGCCCCAGCATTTT,CACSRGEGQPQHF
TRBV7-2,TRBD1,TRBJ1-1,.,TGTGCCAGCAGCCCGAGGACAGGGGTGACTGAAGCTTTCTTT,CASSPRTGVTEAFF
TRBV11-2,TRBD1,TRBJ1-1,.,TGTGCCAGCAGCCCACAGGGGGCTACTGAAGCTTTCTTT,CASSPQGATEAFF
TRBV19,.,TRBJ1-1,.,TGTGCCAGTACCTCCCTCGGACAGAATGAAGCTTTCTTT,CASTSLGQNEAFF
TRBV7-8,.,TRBJ2-3,.,TGTGCCAGCAGCTTAGAAAGCCTCAAGGGGGATACGCAGTATTTT,CASSLESLKGDTQYF
TRBV6-5,.,TRBJ1-4,.,TGTGCCAGCTCTGACTCGGAAAAACTGTTTTTT,CASSDSEKLFF
TRBV5-1,TRBD1,TRBJ2-5,once,TGCGCCAGCAGCTTGGCGGGACAGGGGGGTTTAGAGACCCAGTACTTC,CASSLAGQGGLETQYF
TRBV7-8,TRBD1,TRBJ1-5,.,TGTGCCAGCAGCTTAGAGGGAGGACAGGGGATTGAAAATCAGCCCCAGCATTTT,CASSLEGGQGIENQPQHF